This T cell receptor (beta chain) comes out of a study of T cells in Graves' hyperthyroidism and ophthalmopathy. This clonotype came up many times. Antigen: not known. General observations from the study: The authors' 13 V-J model separated ophthalmopathy from stable hyperthyroidism.

What was amplified from RNA transcripts were TCR beta CDR3 regions. Carried out on the TCR CDR3, a first-round RT-PCR used the HTBI primer set. TCRdb used MiXCR to reprocess the multiplex PCR reads, holding one entry per CDR3 protein. The profile shows some 180,000 distinct CDR3 sequences, over 15% of them singletons. In patients aged 18 to 65, hyperthyroidism was newly diagnosed, with duration under 2 months. The study excluded patients with uncontrolled infection, other autoimmune disease, pregnancy or lactation. The diagnostic basis comprised clinical symptoms, serum thyroxine and TRAb, thyroid ultrasound and orbital computed tomography. This TCR derives from a woman aged 45 to 65 with Graves' hyperthyroidism. Sequencing input: blood.

CDR3 DNA sequence: TGTGCCAGTAGTAGGCGGACAGGGGATCAGCCCCAGCATTTT. Encoded protein: CASSRRTGDQPQHF. The chain carries TRBV19 and TRBJ1-5; TRBD1 matches at 9 bases. V was clipped by 4 bases and J by 5 bases; unmatched bases: 3. The CDR3 covers 14 residues. Germline CDR1 is LNHDA and CDR2 is SQIVND (reference sequence).